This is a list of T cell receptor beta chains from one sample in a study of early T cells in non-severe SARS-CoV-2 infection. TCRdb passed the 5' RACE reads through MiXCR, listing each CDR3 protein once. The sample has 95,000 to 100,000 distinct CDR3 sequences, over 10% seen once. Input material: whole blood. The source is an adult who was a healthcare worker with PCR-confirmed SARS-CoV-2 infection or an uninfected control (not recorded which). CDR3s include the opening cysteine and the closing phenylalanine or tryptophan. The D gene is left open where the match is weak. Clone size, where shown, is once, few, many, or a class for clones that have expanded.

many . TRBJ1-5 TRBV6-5 TGTGCCAGCCGCCAGGGGTACAATCAGCCCCAGCATTTT CASRQGYNQPQHF
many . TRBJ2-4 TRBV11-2 TGTGCCAGCAGCATAAGGGGGGGCATTCAGTACTTC CASSIRGGIQYF
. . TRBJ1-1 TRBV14 TGTGCCAGCAGCCAGTCGGGCCGAGAAGCTTTCTTT CASSQSGREAFF
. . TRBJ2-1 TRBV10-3 TGTGCCATCAGTGAGTCCTTGCTGGGGAGCGAGTTCTTC CAISESLLGSEFF
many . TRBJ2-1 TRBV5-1 TGCGCCAGCAGCTTCCCGGGAGATGAGCAGTTCTTC CASSFPGDEQFF
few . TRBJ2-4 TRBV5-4 TGTGCCAGCAGCTCGCCGACGGGGATAGCCAAAAACATTCAGTACTTC CASSSPTGIAKNIQYF
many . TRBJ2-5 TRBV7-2 TGTGCCAGCAGCTTAGTCGGGACCGTGTACCAAGAGACCCAGTACTTC CASSLVGTVYQETQYF
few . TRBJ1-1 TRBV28 TGTGCCAGCAGTTTAGCTCCCAGCCTGAACACTGAAGCTTTCTTT CASSLAPSLNTEAFF
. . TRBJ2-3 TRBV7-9 TGTGCCAGCAGCTTAGGGTTCAGCGGACATACGCAGTATTTT CASSLGFSGHTQYF
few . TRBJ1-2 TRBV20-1 TGCAGTGCTGGGGCATGGGGGGGCCAAAAAGAATATGGCTACACCTTC CSAGAWGGQKEYGYTF
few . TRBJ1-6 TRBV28 TGTGCCAGCAGCGGGACAACGGGGCGGTATTCACCCCTCCACTTT CASSGTTGRYSPLHF
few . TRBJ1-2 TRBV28 TGTGCCAGCAGTTTTGGCGGGGGAGTAGCCTATGGCTACACCTTC CASSFGGGVAYGYTF
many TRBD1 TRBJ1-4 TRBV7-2 TGTGCCAGCAGCTCGAGGCGGAGGACAGGTGCAACTAATGAAAAACTGTTTTTT CASSSRRRTGATNEKLFF
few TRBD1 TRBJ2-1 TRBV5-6 TGTGCCAGCAGCTCAGGTCCCGGGACAGGGACTGAGCAGTTCTTC CASSSGPGTGTEQFF
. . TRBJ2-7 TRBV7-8 TGTGCCAGCAGCTCCTCAATCTACGAGCAGTACTTC CASSSSIYEQYF
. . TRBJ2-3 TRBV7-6 TGTGCCAGCAGCTTAGTACCGACTTCCACAGATACGCAGTATTTT CASSLVPTSTDTQYF
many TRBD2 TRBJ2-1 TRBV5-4 TGTGCCAGCAGCTTGGCGCTAGCGGGGGGGTTCTACAATGAGCAGTTCTTC CASSLALAGGFYNEQFF
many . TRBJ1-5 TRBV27 TGTGCCAGCAGTCCATACAGGGACTCCAATCAGCCCCAGCATTTT CASSPYRDSNQPQHF
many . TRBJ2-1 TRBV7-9 TGTGCCAGCAGCTTGAATTCCTACAATGAGCAGTTCTTC CASSLNSYNEQFF
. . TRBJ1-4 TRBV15 TGTGCCACCAGCAGAGAATTGGGTGGATGGACCAATGAAAAACTGTTTTTT CATSRELGGWTNEKLFF
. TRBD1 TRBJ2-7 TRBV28 TGTGCCAGCAGTCTCAGGGGGTACGAGCAGTACTTC CASSLRGYEQYF
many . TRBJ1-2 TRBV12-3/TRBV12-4 TGTGCCAGCAGCCAAACAGGGATACGGGGCTACACCTTC CASSQTGIRGYTF
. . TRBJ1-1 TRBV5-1 TGCGCCAGCAGCTCCCTCCTCGGAAACACTGAAGCTTTCTTT CASSSLLGNTEAFF
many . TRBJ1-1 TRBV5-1 TGCGCCAGCAGCTGGGGTCACGGATCGAACACTGAAGCTTTCTTT CASSWGHGSNTEAFF
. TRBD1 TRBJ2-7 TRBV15 TGTGCCACCAGCAGGGCGACAGGGTCCTACGAGCAGTACTTC CATSRATGSYEQYF
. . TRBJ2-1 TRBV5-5 TGTGCCAGCAGCCTCCGGGACATCTCCTACAATGAGCAGTTCTTC CASSLRDISYNEQFF
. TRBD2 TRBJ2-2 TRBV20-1 TGCAGTGCTAATAGCGGGGGGGCCGGCGGGGAGCTGTTTTTT CSANSGGAGGELFF
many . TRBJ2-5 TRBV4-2 TGTGCCAGCAGCCCGGGCGCGGGGACCCCAGAGACCCAGTACTTC CASSPGAGTPETQYF
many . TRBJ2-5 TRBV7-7 TGTGCTAGCAGCCTGGGACCAGGCGAGACCCAGTACTTC CASSLGPGETQYF
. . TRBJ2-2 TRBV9 TGTGCCAGCAGCGTTTACGCCGGGGAGCTGTTTTTT CASSVYAGELFF
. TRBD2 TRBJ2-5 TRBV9 TGTGCCAGCAGCGCCGATCCGGGACTAGCGGGGGGGCCGGAGACCCAGTACTTC CASSADPGLAGGPETQYF
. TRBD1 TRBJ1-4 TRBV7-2 TGTGCCAGCAGCTTAACAGGGGTCGAAAAACTGTTTTTT CASSLTGVEKLFF